This T cell receptor beta chain was observed in a study of metastatic and nonmetastatic thyroid tumors. Study details: The study looked at repertoires side by side in blood and in tumor or nodule tissue from malignant and benign thyroid patients.

Germline loops: CDR1 LNHDA, CDR2 SQIVND (reference sequence). The J segment lost 5 bases and the V segment lost 7 bases, leaving 12 bases of the junction unmatched. There are 16 residues in the CDR3. Authors' processing steps: Clinicopathological groups of papillary thyroid cancer showed CDR3 differences that were used to build a distant-metastasis classifier. TCRdb re-called the PCR reads through MiXCR. TCRdb, rather than the study authors, made the V and J calls. The sample yields about 22,000 clones, roughly 24% seen once. Regarding this clone: The antigen remains undetermined.

All patients were treatment-naive before thyroid surgery. Regarding the study as a whole: Reportedly, malignant thyroid tumors had significantly higher TCR beta diversity than benign nodules, in blood and tumor.

The sequenced sample consisted of blood. The chain is built from TRBV19 and TRBJ2-7; 12 nucleotides match TRBD1. This clonotype was obtained from a male donor with papillary thyroid cancer or a benign thyroid nodule (not recorded which). Some clones in this sample may be carry-over from other donors' samples. This CDR3 is CASNPGTGGAYHEQYF. CDR3 DNA: TGTGCCAGTAATCCCGGGACAGGGGGCGCATATCACGAGCAGTACTTC.